Shown below are 11 T cell receptor beta chains from a single sample sequenced in a study of blood T cell repertoires in COVID-19. The method was immunoSEQ multiplex PCR; TCRdb's version includes in-frame clones alone and lacks a portion of them. There are about 150,000 clones in the sample; roughly 80% occur only once, and roughly 1.8% lies in the top ten. Source material: peripheral blood. The receptors stem from an older man with acute or convalescent COVID-19.

This chain links TRBV4-1 with TRBJ1-2; D remains unclear. V was trimmed by 3 bases and J by 2 bases, leaving 13 bases between them. The length of the CDR3 is 15 residues. The germline V gene encodes CDR1 MGHRA and CDR2 YSYEKL. The CDR3 nucleotides read TGCGCCAGCAGCCAGTCCTCTCGAGAGAACTATGGCTACACCTTC. Protein: CASSQSSRENYGYTF.

This clone was recorded only once. The V and J genes are TRBV6-5 and TRBJ1-1; 8 bases map to TRBD1. Trimming removed 7 bases from V and 3 bases from J; junction bases left unmatched: 10. In germline, CDR1 is MNHEY, CDR2 SVGAGI. The CDR3 covers 15 residues. The CDR3 coding sequence is TGTGCCAGCAATACCCAGGGGGCTGGTCACACTGAAGCTTTCTTT. As protein: CASNTQGAGHTEAFF.

CDR3 protein: CASSFSPPGFGNTIYF. CDR3 nucleotide sequence: TGCGCCAGCAGCTTTTCACCTCCGGGGTTTGGAAACACCATATATTTT. The chain uses TRBV5-1 and TRBJ1-3; no definite D call. The ends were cut back, 2 bases at V and 3 bases at J, with 15 bases in the middle. The germline V gene encodes CDR1 SGHRS and CDR2 YFSETQ. The CDR3 contains 16 residues.

This rearrangement joins TRBV6-5 to TRBJ1-1, with 11 bases aligning to TRBD1. The V gene's germline CDR1 is MNHEY and CDR2 SVGAGI. J gave up 5 bases and V 4 bases, and 6 bases lay outside the gene matches. The CDR3 is 15 residues long. CDR3 amino acids: CASSSLGTGGTEAFF. The CDR3 bases are TGTGCCAGCAGTTCCCTAGGGACAGGGGGGACTGAAGCTTTCTTT.

The CDR3 DNA sequence: TGTGCCAGCAGCGTCTTCGGGGGGCAGGTGGAGACCCAGTACTTC. It translates to CASSVFGGQVETQYF. The V and J genes are TRBV6-5 and TRBJ2-5; a weak D match, TRBD2 (7 bases). The ends were cut back, 6 bases at V and 5 bases at J, with 19 bases in the middle. CDR1 is MNHEY and CDR2 is SVGAGI in the germline V gene. The CDR3 totals 15 residues.

This chain joins TRBV2 and TRBJ1-2; the D is unclear. The CDR3 totals 15 residues. The V end lost 0 bases, the J end lost 2 bases, and 10 bases lay between the germline ends. Per germline, CDR1 SNHLY and CDR2 FYNNEI. CDR3 nucleotides: TGTGCCAGCAGTGAAGCGCCCACAGCAAACTATGGCTACACCTTC. Translated: CASSEAPTANYGYTF.

This clone was seen a handful of times. V and J are TRBV5-1 and TRBJ1-5; D call uncertain. The CDR3 runs 15 residues. Trimming stripped 6 bases from V and 2 bases from J, with 15 bases between. From germline, CDR1 is SGHRS and CDR2 YFSETQ. Written as DNA, the CDR3 is TGCGCCAGCACTCCCACGGGAGTCGGCAATCAGCCCCAGCATTTT. It specifies CASTPTGVGNQPQHF.

This chain joins TRBV5-4 and TRBJ2-3; 11 nucleotides match TRBD2. V lost 2 bases, J lost 6 bases, and 2 bases stayed unmatched. The V gene's germline CDR1 is SGHNT and CDR2 YYREEE (reference sequence). This CDR3 spans 14 amino acids. The CDR3 is CASSFSGGADTQYF. In DNA, the CDR3 is TGTGCCAGCAGCTTTAGCGGGGGGGCCGATACGCAGTATTTT.

The chain combines TRBV18 with TRBJ2-1; D uncertain. The CDR3 is 14 amino acids. Trimming left V 0 bases short and J 7 bases short, with 10 bases between. Germline V gene lookup returns CDR1 KGHSH and CDR2 LQKENI. CDR3 in DNA: TGTGCCAGCTCACCACCGGTCACCAGGAATGAGCAGTTCTTC. Its protein is CASSPPVTRNEQFF.

The chain couples TRBV6-4 to TRBJ1-5, with D perhaps matching TRBD1 (6 bases). CDR3 length: 13 amino acids. Germline V gives CDR1 MRHNA, CDR2 SNTAGT. Trimming pared 6 bases from V and 7 bases from J, leaving 13 bases between. CDR3 in amino acids: CASRCTGRQPQHF. CDR3 DNA: TGTGCCAGCAGGTGCACAGGGAGACAGCCCCAGCATTTT.

This chain uses TRBV9 with TRBJ1-6; D is perhaps TRBD1 (6 bases). Germline CDR1 reads SGDLS; CDR2 reads YYNGEE. The CDR3 totals 14 residues. Trimming stripped 3 bases from V and 5 bases from J, with 9 bases between. This chain's CDR3 is CASSGGHNNSPLHF. As DNA, the CDR3 is TGTGCCAGCAGCGGGGGACACAATAATTCACCCCTCCACTTT.